This is a list of T cell receptor beta chains from one sample in a study of esophageal squamous cell carcinoma under preoperative chemotherapy. Each CDR3 protein gets one entry after TCRdb re-called the PCR reads with MiXCR. The sample gives approximately 12,000 distinct CDR3 sequences, around half of which show up once; approximately 15% is in the top ten. Sampling took place from a patient given preoperative chemotherapy. The receptors originated from a human donor with esophageal squamous cell carcinoma. The donor label of this sample is uncertain. CDR3s include the opening cysteine and the closing phenylalanine or tryptophan. Each record gives: V gene, clone size, D gene, J gene, CDR3 DNA, CDR3 protein. D genes are given only for firm matches. Clone size is shown for a subset of rows, as once, few, many or a class of expanded clone.

V: TRBV6-1
size: .
D: .
J: TRBJ1-1
DNA: TGTGCCAGCAGAGCACGGATGAACACTGAAGCTTTCTTT
CDR3: CASRARMNTEAFF

V: TRBV6-1
size: medium-sized
D: .
J: TRBJ2-1
DNA: TGTGCCAGCAGGGATTTCCGCAACCTAGGAGGATCCTACGAGCAGTTCTTC
CDR3: CASRDFRNLGGSYEQFF

V: TRBV6-1
size: once
D: .
J: TRBJ2-7
DNA: TGTGCCAGCAGCCCTCACCCACAGCTCTCCTACGAGCAGTACTTC
CDR3: CASSPHPQLSYEQYF

V: TRBV6-1
size: few
D: TRBD1
J: TRBJ1-2
DNA: TGTGCCAGCACCCTCAGGGGGGAAGACTATGGCTACACCTTC
CDR3: CASTLRGEDYGYTF

V: TRBV7-8
size: .
D: .
J: TRBJ2-2
DNA: TGTGCCAGCAGCTCCTTTACGAACACCGGGGAGCTGTTTTTT
CDR3: CASSSFTNTGELFF

V: TRBV7-2
size: .
D: .
J: TRBJ2-1
DNA: TGTGCCAGCGGCTGGACCGGGCTGCAAGAGACCCAGTACTTT
CDR3: CASGWTGLQETQYF

V: TRBV14
size: few
D: .
J: TRBJ2-2
DNA: TGTGCCAGCAGCACATGGGACGGCGGGGAGCTGTTTTTT
CDR3: CASSTWDGGELFF

V: TRBV12-3/TRBV12-4
size: medium-sized
D: .
J: TRBJ2-7
DNA: TGTGCCAGCAGTTTAGTTCAGCTGAGCTCCTACGAGCAGTACTTC
CDR3: CASSLVQLSSYEQYF

V: TRBV6-1
size: .
D: .
J: TRBJ2-7
DNA: TGTGCCAGCCGCCGTTGGGACGGGGGCGAGCAGTACTTC
CDR3: CASRRWDGGEQYF

V: TRBV6-1
size: .
D: .
J: TRBJ2-4
DNA: TGTGCCAGCAGTGAAGCGGCGGTGAGAGGCAAAGACATTCAGTACTTT
CDR3: CASSEAAVRGKDIQYF